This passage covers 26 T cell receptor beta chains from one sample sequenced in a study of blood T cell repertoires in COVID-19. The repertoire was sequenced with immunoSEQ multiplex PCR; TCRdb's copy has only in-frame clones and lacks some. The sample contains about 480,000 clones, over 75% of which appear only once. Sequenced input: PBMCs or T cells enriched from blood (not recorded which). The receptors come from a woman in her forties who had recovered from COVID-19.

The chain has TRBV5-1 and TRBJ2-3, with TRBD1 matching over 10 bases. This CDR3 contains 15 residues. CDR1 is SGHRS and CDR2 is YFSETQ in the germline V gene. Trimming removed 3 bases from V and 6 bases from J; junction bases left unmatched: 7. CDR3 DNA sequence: TGCGCCAGCAGCTCCGGGACAGGGGAAAGGGATACGCAGTATTTT. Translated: CASSSGTGERDTQYF.

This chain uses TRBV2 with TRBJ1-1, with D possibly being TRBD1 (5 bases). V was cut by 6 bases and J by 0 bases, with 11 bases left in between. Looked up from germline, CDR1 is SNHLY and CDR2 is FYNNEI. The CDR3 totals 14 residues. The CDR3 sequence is CASRGGRVNTEAFF. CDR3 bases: TGTGCCAGCAGGGGGGGACGGGTGAACACTGAAGCTTTCTTT.

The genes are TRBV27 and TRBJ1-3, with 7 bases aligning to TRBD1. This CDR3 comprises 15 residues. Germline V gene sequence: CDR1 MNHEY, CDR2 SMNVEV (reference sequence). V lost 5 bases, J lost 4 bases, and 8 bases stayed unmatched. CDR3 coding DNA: TGTGCCAGCAGTGTAACAGGGGTTGTGGGAAACACCATATATTTT. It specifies CASSVTGVVGNTIYF.

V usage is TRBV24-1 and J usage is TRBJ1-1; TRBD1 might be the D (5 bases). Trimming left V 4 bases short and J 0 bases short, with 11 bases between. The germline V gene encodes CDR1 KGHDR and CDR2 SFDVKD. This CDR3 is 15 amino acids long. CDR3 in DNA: TGTGCCACCAGTGAACCAGGACACCTGAACACTGAAGCTTTCTTT. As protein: CATSEPGHLNTEAFF.

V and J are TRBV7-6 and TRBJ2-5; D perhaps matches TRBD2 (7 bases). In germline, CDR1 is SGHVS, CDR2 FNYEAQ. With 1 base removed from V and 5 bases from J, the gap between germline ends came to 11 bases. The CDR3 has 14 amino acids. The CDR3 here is CASSLGGGRETQYF. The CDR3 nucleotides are TGTGCCAGCAGCTTAGGGGGGGGGCGCGAGACCCAGTACTTC.

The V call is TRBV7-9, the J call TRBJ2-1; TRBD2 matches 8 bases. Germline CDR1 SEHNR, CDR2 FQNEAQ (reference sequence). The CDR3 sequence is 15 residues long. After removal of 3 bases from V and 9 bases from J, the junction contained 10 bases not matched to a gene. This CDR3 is CASSFVTGGPSEQFF. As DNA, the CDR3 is TGTGCCAGCAGCTTTGTAACGGGAGGGCCAAGTGAGCAGTTCTTC.

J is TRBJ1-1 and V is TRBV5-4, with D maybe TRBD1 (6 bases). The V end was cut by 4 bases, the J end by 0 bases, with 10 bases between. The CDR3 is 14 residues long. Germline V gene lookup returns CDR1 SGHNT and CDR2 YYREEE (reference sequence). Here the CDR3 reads CASSPGALNTEAFF. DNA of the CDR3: TGTGCCAGCAGCCCAGGGGCTTTGAACACTGAAGCTTTCTTT.

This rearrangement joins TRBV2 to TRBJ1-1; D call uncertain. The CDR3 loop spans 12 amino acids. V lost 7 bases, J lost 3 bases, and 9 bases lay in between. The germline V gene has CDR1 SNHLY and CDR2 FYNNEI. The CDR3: CASTISDTEAFF. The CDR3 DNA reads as TGTGCCAGCACTATTTCGGACACTGAAGCTTTCTTT.

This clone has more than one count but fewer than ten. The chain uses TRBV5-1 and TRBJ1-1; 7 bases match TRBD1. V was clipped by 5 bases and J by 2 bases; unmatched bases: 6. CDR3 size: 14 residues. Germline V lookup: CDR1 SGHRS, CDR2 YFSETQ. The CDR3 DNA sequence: TGCGCCAGCAGGGCCGGGACAGCCAACACTGAAGCTTTCTTT. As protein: CASRAGTANTEAFF.

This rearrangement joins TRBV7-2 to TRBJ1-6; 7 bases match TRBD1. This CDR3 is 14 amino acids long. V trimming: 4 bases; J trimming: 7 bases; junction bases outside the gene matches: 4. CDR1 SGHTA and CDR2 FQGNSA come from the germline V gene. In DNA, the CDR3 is TGTGCCAGCAGCTCGACAGGGAGGAATTCACCCCTCCACTTT. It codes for CASSSTGRNSPLHF.

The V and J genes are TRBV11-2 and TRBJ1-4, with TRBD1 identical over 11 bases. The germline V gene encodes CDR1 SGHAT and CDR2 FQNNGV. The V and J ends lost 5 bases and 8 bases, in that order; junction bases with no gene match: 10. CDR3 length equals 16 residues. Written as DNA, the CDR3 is TGTGCCAGCAGCGCCAGGGACAGGGGGAAGAAAGAAAAACTGTTTTTT. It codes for CASSARDRGKKEKLFF.

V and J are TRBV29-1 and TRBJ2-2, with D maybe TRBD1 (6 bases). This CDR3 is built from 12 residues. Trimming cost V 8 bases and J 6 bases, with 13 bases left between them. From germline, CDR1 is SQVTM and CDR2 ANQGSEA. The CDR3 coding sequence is TGCAGCTCCAACAGGGTCCCCGGGGAGCTGTTTTTT. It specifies CSSNRVPGELFF.

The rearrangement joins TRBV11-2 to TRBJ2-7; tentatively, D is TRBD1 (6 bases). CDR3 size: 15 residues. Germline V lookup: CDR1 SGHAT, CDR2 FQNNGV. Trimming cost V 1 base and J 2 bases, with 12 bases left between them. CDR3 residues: CASSLGRQVPYEQYF. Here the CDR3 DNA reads TGTGCCAGCAGCTTAGGGCGACAGGTTCCCTACGAGCAGTACTTC.

Written as DNA, the CDR3 is TGTGCCAGCAGCCCGGGACTAGCGGGAGGAGGGTCCTACAATGAGCAGTTCTTC. Its translation: CASSPGLAGGGSYNEQFF. The J gene is TRBJ2-1, the V gene TRBV11-3; 15 nucleotides align to TRBD2. CDR1 SGHNT and CDR2 YENEEA come from the germline V gene. The CDR3 has 18 amino acids. The junction had 6 bases not matched to a gene; V was cut back by 5 bases and J by 1 base.

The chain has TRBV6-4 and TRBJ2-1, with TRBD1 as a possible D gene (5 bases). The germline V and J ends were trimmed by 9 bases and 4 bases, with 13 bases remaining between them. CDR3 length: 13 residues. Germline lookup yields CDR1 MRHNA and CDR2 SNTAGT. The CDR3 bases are TGTGCCAGTTTCGACAGAGATTACAATGAGCAGTTCTTC. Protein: CASFDRDYNEQFF.

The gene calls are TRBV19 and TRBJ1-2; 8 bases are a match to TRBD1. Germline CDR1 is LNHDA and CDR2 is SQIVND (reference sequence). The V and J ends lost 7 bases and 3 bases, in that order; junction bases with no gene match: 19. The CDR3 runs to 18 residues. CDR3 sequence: CASTSLPLSGGGDYGYTF. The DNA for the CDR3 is TGTGCCAGTACTTCATTGCCCCTGTCAGGGGGCGGGGACTATGGCTACACCTTC.

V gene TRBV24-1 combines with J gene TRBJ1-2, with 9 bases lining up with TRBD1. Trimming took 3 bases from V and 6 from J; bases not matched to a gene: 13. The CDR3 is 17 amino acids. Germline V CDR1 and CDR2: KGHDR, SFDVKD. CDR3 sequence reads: CATSDPPPRDREDGYTF. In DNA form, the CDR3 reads TGTGCCACCAGTGATCCGCCTCCCCGGGACAGGGAAGATGGCTACACCTTC.

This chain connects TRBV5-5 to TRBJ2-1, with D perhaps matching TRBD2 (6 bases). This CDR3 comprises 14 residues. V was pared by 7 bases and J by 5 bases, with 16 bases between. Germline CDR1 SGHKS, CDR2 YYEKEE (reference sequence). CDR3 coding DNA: TGTGCCAGCGTTCTCGGGAGAGGGGACAATGAGCAGTTCTTC. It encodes CASVLGRGDNEQFF.

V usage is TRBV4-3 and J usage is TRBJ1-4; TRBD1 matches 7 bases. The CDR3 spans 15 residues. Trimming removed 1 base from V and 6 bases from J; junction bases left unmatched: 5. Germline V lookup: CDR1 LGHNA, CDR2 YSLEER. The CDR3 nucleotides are TGCGCCAGCAGCCAAGCCGGGACAGTGGATGAAAAACTGTTTTTT. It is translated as CASSQAGTVDEKLFF.

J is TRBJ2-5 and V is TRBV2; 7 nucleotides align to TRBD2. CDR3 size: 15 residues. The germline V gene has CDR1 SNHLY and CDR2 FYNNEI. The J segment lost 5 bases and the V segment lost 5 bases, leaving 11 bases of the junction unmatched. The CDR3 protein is CASSYRTRSGETQYF. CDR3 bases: TGTGCCAGCAGTTATCGGACTAGGAGTGGCGAGACCCAGTACTTC.

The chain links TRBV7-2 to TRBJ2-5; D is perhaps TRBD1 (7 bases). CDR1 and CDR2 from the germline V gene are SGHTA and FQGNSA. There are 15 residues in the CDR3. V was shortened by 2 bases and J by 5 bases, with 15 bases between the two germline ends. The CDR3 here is CASSLRTGRGETQYF. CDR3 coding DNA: TGTGCCAGCAGCTTAAGGACAGGCCGGGGGGAGACCCAGTACTTC.

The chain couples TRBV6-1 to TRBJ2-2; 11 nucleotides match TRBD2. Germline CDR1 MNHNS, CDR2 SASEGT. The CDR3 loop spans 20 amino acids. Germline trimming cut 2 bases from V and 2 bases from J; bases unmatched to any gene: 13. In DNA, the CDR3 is TGTGCCAGCAGTGAATGGAGGACTAGCGGGCTAAAAGTCAACACCGGGGAGCTGTTTTTT. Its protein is CASSEWRTSGLKVNTGELFF.

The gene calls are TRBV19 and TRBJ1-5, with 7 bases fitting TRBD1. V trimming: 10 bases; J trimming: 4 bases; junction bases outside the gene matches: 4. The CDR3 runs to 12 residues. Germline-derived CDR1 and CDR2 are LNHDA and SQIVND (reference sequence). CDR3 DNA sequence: TGTGCCACCCAGGGGGGAAATCAGCCCCAGCATTTT. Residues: CATQGGNQPQHF.

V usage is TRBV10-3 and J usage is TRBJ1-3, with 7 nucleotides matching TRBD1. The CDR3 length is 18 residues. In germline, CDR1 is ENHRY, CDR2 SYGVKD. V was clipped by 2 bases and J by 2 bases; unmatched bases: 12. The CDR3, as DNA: TGTGCCATCAGTGAGCCCGTAGGGGCGCAGGGGGCTGGAAACACCATATATTTT. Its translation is CAISEPVGAQGAGNTIYF.

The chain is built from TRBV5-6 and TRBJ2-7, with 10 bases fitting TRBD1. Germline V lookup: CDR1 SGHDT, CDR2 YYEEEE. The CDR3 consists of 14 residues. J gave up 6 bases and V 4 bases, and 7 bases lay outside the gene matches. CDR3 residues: CASSRPGQGIEQYF. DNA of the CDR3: TGTGCCAGCAGCCGACCGGGACAGGGGATCGAGCAGTACTTC.

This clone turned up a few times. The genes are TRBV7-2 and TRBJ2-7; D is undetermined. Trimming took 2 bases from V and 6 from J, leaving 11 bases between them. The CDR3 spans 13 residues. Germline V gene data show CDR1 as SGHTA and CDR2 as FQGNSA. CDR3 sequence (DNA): TGTGCCAGCAGCTTAATCTCGGAGCGCGAGCAGTACTTC. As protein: CASSLISEREQYF.